This TCR beta chain was recovered during a study of shared clonotypes between healthy human individuals. About this clone: What it recognizes is unknown. The identical CDR3 is also encoded by other nucleotide sequences in the sample.

General study results and limits: A reduction in generation probabilities was seen for non-shared clonotypes relative to those shared by all four donors.

The CDR3 totals 15 residues. The V gene lost 0 bases and the J gene lost 4 bases, with 13 bases spanning the gap. Germline assignment: CDR1 SGHRS and CDR2 YFSETQ. Data came from immunoSEQ multiplex PCR; TCRdb stores just in-frame clones and leaves some out. The table records around 2.1 million clones, 90% to 96% of them present only once. CD4+ cells underwent separation, giving CD45RA+ naive and CD45RA-negative memory subsets. The chain combines TRBV5-1 with TRBJ2-5, with D maybe TRBD2 (7 bases). Sequencing was performed on naive CD4+ T cells sorted from blood. Subset meaning: CD45RA+ positively selected. This TCR derives from a man aged 18 to 30 in good health. The CDR3 nucleotides read TGCGCCAGCAGCTTGGCCGGGGGGCTGGGAGAGACCCAGTACTTC. This gives the protein CASSLAGGLGETQYF.